Below, 30 T cell receptor beta chains from the same sample are listed, as sequenced in a study of shared clonotypes between healthy human individuals. The table came from immunoSEQ multiplex PCR; TCRdb's copy has only in-frame clones and leaves some out. The data contain 550,000 to 800,000 clones, around two thirds of them singletons. Sequenced sample: memory CD4+ T cells sorted from blood. The subset: CD45RA-negative fraction. Source of these receptors: a woman younger than 45 in good health.

V is TRBV5-7 and J is TRBJ1-1; D not resolved. TRBV5-7 is given ORF status, its function remaining uncertain. V was trimmed by 0 bases and J by 0 bases, leaving 12 bases between them. The CDR3 runs to 16 residues. The CDR3 loop is CASSLEPGPMNTEAFF. CDR3 DNA: TGTGCCAGCAGCTTGGAGCCAGGACCGATGAACACTGAAGCTTTCTTT.

The chain recombines TRBV21-1 with TRBJ2-1; TRBD2 is the table's D call, not checked against the DNA. TRBV21-1 is listed as a pseudogene. The CDR3 totals 12 residues. The CDR3: CASSKENNEQFF. In DNA form, the CDR3 reads TGTGCCAGCAGCAAGGAGAACAATGAGCAGTTCTTC.

The chain joins TRBV5-1 to TRBJ1-2; 9 bases line up with TRBD1. This CDR3 is 15 amino acids long. After removal of 0 bases from V and 13 bases from J, the junction contained 13 bases not matched to a gene. The germline CDR1 and CDR2 sequences are SGHRS and YFSETQ. CDR3 bases: TGCGCCAGCAGCTTGGCCGGCGGGACAGGGCAGGAGTGCACCTTC. Translated, it gives CASSLAGGTGQECTF.

This clone was observed a few times. CDR3 region: CASSVEPRTDTQYF. CDR3 nucleotide sequence: TGTGCCAGCAGTGTGGAACCTAGGACAGATACGCAGTATTTT. The rearrangement links TRBV6-1 to TRBJ2-3; D is undetermined. The length of the CDR3 is 14 residues. Germline V lookup: CDR1 MNHNS, CDR2 SASEGT. Trimming removed 4 bases at V and 3 bases at J, with 11 bases between.

J is TRBJ2-7 and V is TRBV28; a possible D gene is TRBD2 (6 bases). Trimming cost V 6 bases and J 5 bases, with 14 bases left between them. Germline CDR1 and CDR2: MDHEN and SYDVKM. The CDR3 is made up of 13 amino acids. CDR3 DNA sequence: TGTGCCAGCAGGGGGGGACGGAACAACGAGCAGTACTTC. The encoded protein is CASRGGRNNEQYF.

Comments on this clone: The junction shows a germline mismatch at one end, possibly a read error. The rearrangement uses TRBV4-1 and TRBJ2-7, with TRBD1 matching 9 bases. The CDR3 loop spans 13 amino acids. The germline gives CDR1 MGHRA, CDR2 YSYEKL. The chain's CDR3 is CASSQARRDRVNF. CDR3 sequence (DNA): TGCGCCAGCAGCCAAGCTCGCCGGGACAGGGTTAACTTC.

The rearrangement joins TRBV6-1 to TRBJ1-3; D unclear. The CDR3 spans 12 residues. The V gene's germline CDR1 is MNHNS and CDR2 SASEGT. The V end was cut by 0 bases, the J end by 7 bases, with 4 bases between. CDR3 protein: CASSEALNTIYF. In DNA form, the CDR3 reads TGTGCCAGCAGTGAAGCTCTTAACACCATATATTTT.

The chain is built from TRBV18 and TRBJ1-4; the D gene is possibly TRBD1 (5 bases). The CDR3 runs 15 residues. V lost 4 bases, J lost 8 bases, and 17 bases lay in between. The V gene's germline CDR1 is KGHSH and CDR2 LQKENI. Written as DNA, the CDR3 is TGTGCCAGCTCACTCACTGAGGCAGGGAACGAAAAACTGTTTTTT. It yields the protein CASSLTEAGNEKLFF. The whole variable domain, filled in from reference TRBV18 and TRBJ1-4, reads NAGVMQNPRHLVRRRGQEARLRCSPMKGHSHVYWYRQLPEEGLKFMVYLQKENIIDESGMPKERFSAEFPKEGPSILRIQQVVRGDSAAYFCASSLTEAGNEKLFFGSGTQLSVL.

This chain links TRBV6-1 with TRBJ2-7, with 9 bases identical to TRBD2. The V gene end was trimmed by 2 bases and the J gene end by 5 bases; junction bases not matched to a gene: 4. In germline, CDR1 is MNHNS, CDR2 SASEGT. This CDR3 is built from 14 residues. Written as DNA, the CDR3 is TGTGCCAGCAGTGAATTGGCGGGAGGGCACGAGCAGTACTTC. This translates into CASSELAGGHEQYF.

This clone was observed a single time. The chain combines TRBV11-2 with TRBJ2-2, with a weak D call TRBD2 (5 bases). The V gene lost 1 base and the J gene lost 8 bases, with 11 bases spanning the gap. The CDR3 runs to 14 residues. Germline CDR1 SGHAT, CDR2 FQNNGV. For the CDR3, the DNA is TGTGCCAGCAGCTTAGGCCACACTAGGGGGGAGCTGTTTTTT. Residues: CASSLGHTRGELFF.

V usage is TRBV19 and J usage is TRBJ1-1; the D gene is possibly TRBD1 (5 bases). Per germline, CDR1 LNHDA and CDR2 SQIVND (reference sequence). Trimming cost V 5 bases and J 4 bases, with 8 bases left between them. The CDR3 has 12 amino acids. The DNA for the CDR3 is TGTGCCAGTAGTGGGGGAGGCACTGAAGCTTTCTTT. Protein product: CASSGGGTEAFF.

This clone was seen a few times. The rearrangement uses TRBV10-2 and TRBJ1-2; TRBD1 aligns across 9 bases. Germline V gene sequence: CDR1 WSHSY, CDR2 SAAADI. V lost 3 bases and J lost 4; bases outside the gene matches: 3. CDR3 length: 14 amino acids. The CDR3 sequence: CASSEGTGIYGYTF. The CDR3 nucleotides read TGCGCCAGCAGTGAAGGGACAGGGATCTATGGCTACACCTTC.

This clone turned up a few times. The CDR3 coding sequence is TGTGCCAGCAGCCAAGGATACAGGGAGAATGAAAAACTGTTTTTT. Protein: CASSQGYRENEKLFF. The V call is TRBV4-2, the J call TRBJ1-4, with D possibly TRBD1 on 6 matching bases. CDR1 LGHNA and CDR2 YNFKEQ come from the germline V gene. The CDR3 consists of 15 residues. Trimming shortened V by 1 base and J by 5 bases, and 11 bases separated the two germline ends.

CDR3 sequence reads: CASSEAPGTPYNEQFF. For the CDR3, the DNA is TGTGCCAGCAGTGAAGCGCCCGGGACGCCATACAATGAGCAGTTCTTC. The chain employs TRBV6-1 and TRBJ2-1, with D perhaps TRBD1 or TRBD2 (5 bases each). V was trimmed by 0 bases and J by 4 bases, leaving 13 bases between them. Germline-derived CDR1 and CDR2 are MNHNS and SASEGT. The length of the CDR3 is 16 residues.

V and J are TRBV5-6 and TRBJ2-7; D might be TRBD1 or TRBD2, each matching 5 bases. The V end was cut by 0 bases, the J end by 2 bases, with 12 bases between. Germline loops: CDR1 SGHDT, CDR2 YYEEEE. The CDR3 has 15 residues. CDR3 residues: CASSLGQGRTYEQYF. The CDR3 region has the DNA TGTGCCAGCAGCTTGGGGCAGGGACGAACCTACGAGCAGTACTTC.

This chain connects TRBV5-1 to TRBJ2-5, with a tentative D call TRBD1 (5 bases). This CDR3 has 14 residues. Trimming pared 4 bases from V and 1 base from J, leaving 11 bases between. CDR1 and CDR2 from the germline V gene are SGHRS and YFSETQ. The CDR3 DNA reads as TGCGCCAGCAGCCCGACAGACCTCCAAGAGACCCAGTACTTC. It codes for CASSPTDLQETQYF.

The rearrangement joins TRBV5-6 to TRBJ2-5; 8 bases are a match to TRBD1. CDR1 is SGHDT, CDR2 YYEEEE, per germline. There are 14 residues in the CDR3. Trimming took 4 bases from V and 1 from J; bases not matched to a gene: 3. The CDR3 coding sequence is TGTGCCAGCAGCACTGGACAGGGCCAAGAGACCCAGTACTTC. This codes for CASSTGQGQETQYF.

The chain combines TRBV28 with TRBJ2-2, with D tentatively TRBD1 (6 bases). Trimming stripped 6 bases from V and 7 bases from J, with 12 bases between. The germline gives CDR1 MDHEN, CDR2 SYDVKM. The CDR3 is 13 residues long. CDR3 protein: CASRKGGYGELFF. CDR3 DNA: TGTGCCAGCAGAAAAGGGGGATACGGGGAGCTGTTTTTT. Supplemented by reference TRBV28 and TRBJ2-2, the full variable domain reads DVKVTQSSRYLVKRTGEKVFLECVQDMDHENMFWYRQDPGLGLRLIYFSYDVKMKEKGDIPEGYSVSREKKERFSLILESASTNQTSMYLCASRKGGYGELFFGEGSRLTVL.

At least ten counts were recorded for this clone. The chain employs TRBV23-1 and TRBJ1-5; D gene unclear. TRBV23-1 is noted as an ORF with a role that remains uncertain. Trimming removed 0 bases from V and 8 bases from J, with 5 bases in between. This CDR3 has 12 residues. CDR3 nucleotide sequence: TGCGCCAGCAGTCAATCATTGGAGCCCCAGCATTTT. This sequence encodes CASSQSLEPQHF.

The genes are TRBV13 and TRBJ2-3; D might be TRBD1 (6 bases). V was trimmed by 5 bases and J by 10 bases, leaving 13 bases between them. This CDR3 has 12 amino acids. Per germline, CDR1 PRHDT and CDR2 FYEKMQ (reference sequence). The CDR3 DNA reads TGTGCCAGCAGCCAACACAAGGGGGCGCAGTATTTT. The encoded protein is CASSQHKGAQYF. Full variable domain (missing parts from reference TRBV13 and TRBJ2-3): AAGVIQSPRHLIKEKRETATLKCYPIPRHDTVYWYQQGPGQDPQFLISFYEKMQSDKGSIPDRFSAQQFSDYHSELNMSSLELGDSALYFCASSQHKGAQYFGPGTRLTVL.

This clone has more than one count but fewer than ten. The V gene is TRBV5-1, the J gene TRBJ2-5, with 15 bases fitting TRBD2. With V trimmed by 4 bases and J by 5 bases, 6 bases remained unmatched. Germline CDR1 and CDR2: SGHRS and YFSETQ. The length of the CDR3 is 16 residues. This CDR3 reads CASSTGLAGGGETQYF. The CDR3 DNA is TGCGCCAGCAGCACGGGACTAGCGGGAGGAGGGGAGACCCAGTACTTC. The whole variable domain, remainder taken from reference TRBV5-1 and TRBJ2-5, is KAGVTQTPRYLIKTRGQQVTLSCSPISGHRSVSWYQQTPGQGLQFLFEYFSETQRNKGNFPGRFSGRQFSNSRSEMNVSTLELGDSALYLCASSTGLAGGGETQYFGPGTRLLVL.

V usage is TRBV4-1 and J usage is TRBJ2-3; 9 positions agree with TRBD1. The CDR3 has 16 amino acids. The germline V gene encodes CDR1 MGHRA and CDR2 YSYEKL. V shed 1 base, J shed 3 bases, and the junction held 5 bases outside the gene matches. CDR3: CASSQVWGTGTDTQYF. The CDR3 nucleotides are TGCGCCAGCAGCCAAGTTTGGGGGACAGGGACAGATACGCAGTATTTT.

V gene TRBV11-2 combines with J gene TRBJ1-1; TRBD1 is a possible D gene (5 bases). This CDR3 has 11 amino acids. The V end lost 3 bases, the J end lost 7 bases, and 6 bases lay between the germline ends. Per the germline V gene, CDR1 is SGHAT and CDR2 is FQNNGV. Here the CDR3 reads CASSLGGEAFF. The CDR3 bases are TGTGCCAGCAGCTTGGGGGGTGAAGCTTTCTTT.

The chain carries TRBV28 and TRBJ2-1; the D is unclear. V lost 7 bases to trimming and J lost 6 bases, with 19 bases between them. Germline CDR1 is MDHEN and CDR2 is SYDVKM. The CDR3 runs to 15 residues. The DNA of the CDR3 is TGTGCCAGCACCTCGGGCCCCCGGGCCCTCAATGAGCAGTTCTTC. Translated, it gives CASTSGPRALNEQFF.

The chain joins TRBV10-2 to TRBJ2-1, with TRBD2 as a possible D gene (5 bases). The CDR3 consists of 14 residues. The germline CDR1 and CDR2 sequences are WSHSY and SAAADI. V lost 6 bases, J lost 4 bases, and 13 bases lay in between. The CDR3 coding sequence is TGCGCCAGCAGACGAGGGCTAGCATACAATGAGCAGTTCTTC. It specifies CASRRGLAYNEQFF.

The CDR3 is CASSPARIQGGSNQPQHF. The CDR3 bases are TGCGCCAGCAGCCCAGCCCGAATACAGGGAGGTAGCAATCAGCCCCAGCATTTT. The rearrangement links TRBV4-1 to TRBJ1-5, with D maybe TRBD1 (6 bases). This CDR3 has 18 amino acids. Germline CDR1 reads MGHRA; CDR2 reads YSYEKL. V dropped 4 bases and J dropped 0 bases, with 19 bases sitting between them.

This clone occurred once. The J gene is TRBJ2-1, the V gene TRBV11-2, with D possibly matching TRBD1 (7 bases). This CDR3 region has 17 residues. CDR1 and CDR2 (germline): SGHAT, FQNNGV. V was cut by 0 bases and J by 6 bases, with 18 bases left in between. The CDR3 DNA follows: TGTGCCAGCAGCTTAGAGGAGGGACCCCAGGGGGGCAATGAGCAGTTCTTC. Its translation: CASSLEEGPQGGNEQFF.

Only a few counts were recorded for this clone. The same CDR3 is also encoded by other DNA sequences in this sample. The chain has TRBV5-1 and TRBJ2-2, with D tentatively TRBD2 (6 bases). CDR3 size: 15 residues. V was cut by 0 bases and J by 7 bases, with 13 bases left in between. CDR1 and CDR2 (germline): SGHRS, YFSETQ. The CDR3 spells CASSLGDRDFGELFF. The CDR3 bases are TGCGCCAGCAGCTTGGGGGACCGGGACTTCGGGGAGCTGTTTTTT.

J is TRBJ2-1 and V is TRBV10-2; 10 bases align to TRBD2. The junction had 5 bases not matched to a gene; V was cut back by 10 bases and J by 5 bases. Germline lookup yields CDR1 WSHSY and CDR2 SAAADI. This CDR3 region has 13 residues. CDR3 nucleotides: TGCGCCACGCGGACTAGCGGAAACAATGAGCAGTTCTTC. Translation: CATRTSGNNEQFF.

The CDR3: CASSLSAILVQETQYF. Written as DNA, the CDR3 is TGTGCCAGCAGCCTCTCGGCAATCCTAGTCCAAGAGACCCAGTACTTC. V is TRBV11-3 and J is TRBJ2-5; the D is unclear. V was shortened by 5 bases and J by 1 base, with 17 bases between the two germline ends. This CDR3 region has 16 residues. Germline V lookup: CDR1 SGHNT, CDR2 YENEEA.